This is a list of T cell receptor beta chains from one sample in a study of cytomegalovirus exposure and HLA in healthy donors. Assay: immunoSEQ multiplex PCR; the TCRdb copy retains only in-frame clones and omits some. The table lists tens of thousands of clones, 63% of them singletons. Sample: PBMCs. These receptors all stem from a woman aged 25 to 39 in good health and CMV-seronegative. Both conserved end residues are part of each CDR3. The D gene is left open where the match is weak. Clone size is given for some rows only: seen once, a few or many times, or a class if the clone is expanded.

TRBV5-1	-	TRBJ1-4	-	TGCGCCAGCAGCCAACAAACAGGGTCGGCGGAAAAACTGTTTTTT	CASSQQTGSAEKLFF
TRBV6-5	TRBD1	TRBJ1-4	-	TGTGCCAGCAGCCTATGGACAGGGGGTCATGAAAAACTGTTTTTT	CASSLWTGGHEKLFF
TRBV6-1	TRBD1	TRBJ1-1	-	TGTGCCAGCAGTGAACAGACAGGGGGGAACACTGAAGCTTTCTTT	CASSEQTGGNTEAFF
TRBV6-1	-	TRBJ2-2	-	TGTGCCAGCAGCCGTAGAAGCCAGAACACCGGGGAGCTGTTTTTT	CASSRRSQNTGELFF
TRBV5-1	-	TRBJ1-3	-	TGCGCCAGCAGCTTGATCCCAGGGCTGGGAACGGACACCATATATTTT	CASSLIPGLGTDTIYF
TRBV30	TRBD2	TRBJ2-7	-	TGTGCCTGGAAACGAGCGGGAACCTCAGGCGTCTACGAGCAGTACTTC	CAWKRAGTSGVYEQYF
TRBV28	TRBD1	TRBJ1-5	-	TGTGCCAGCAGTTCCAGGGGGCCTGGTCTGTTCTATAGCAATCAGCCCCAGCATTTT	CASSSRGPGLFYSNQPQHF
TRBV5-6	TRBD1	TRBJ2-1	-	TGTGCCAGCAGCCGGACAGGACGAGACAATGAGCAGTTCTTC	CASSRTGRDNEQFF
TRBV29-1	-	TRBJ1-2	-	TGCAGCATATATACAGGGAATGGCTACACCTTC	CSIYTGNGYTF
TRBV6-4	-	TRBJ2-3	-	TGTGCCAGCAGTGACCAGGGGCGGAGCACAGATACGCAGTATTTT	CASSDQGRSTDTQYF
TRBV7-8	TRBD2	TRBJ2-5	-	TGTGCCAGCAGCCCAGGGAGATGGCGGGGGCAAGAGACCCAGTACTTC	CASSPGRWRGQETQYF
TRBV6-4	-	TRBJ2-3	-	TGTGCCAGCAGTGGAGGTAGCGAACCTAGCACAGATACGCAGTATTTT	CASSGGSEPSTDTQYF
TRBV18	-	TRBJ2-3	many	TGTGCCAGCTCACCAAGGAGCTCCCCCACAGATACGCAGTATTTT	CASSPRSSPTDTQYF
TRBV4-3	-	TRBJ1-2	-	TGCGCCAGCAGCCAAGATCTGGAGGGTATATACTATGGCTACACCTTC	CASSQDLEGIYYGYTF
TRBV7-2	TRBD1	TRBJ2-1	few	TGTGCCAGCAGCTTAGGTTCCGGGACAGGGTTAAATGAGCAGTTCTTC	CASSLGSGTGLNEQFF
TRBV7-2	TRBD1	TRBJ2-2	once	TGTGCCAGCAGCCGGAAGACAGGGGCCCCCGGGGAGCTGTTTTTT	CASSRKTGAPGELFF
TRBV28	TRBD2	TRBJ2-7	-	TGTGCCAGCAGGCGCCGACTAGCGGGAGTTTACGAGCAGTACTTC	CASRRRLAGVYEQYF
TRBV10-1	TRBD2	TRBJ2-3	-	TGCGCCAGCAGTCTAACTAGCGGGAGGGTCACAGATACGCAGTATTTT	CASSLTSGRVTDTQYF
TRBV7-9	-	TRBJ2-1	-	TGTGCCAGCAGCTTAGTAGGATCTAGCCGCCGGAATTGGGAGCAGTTCTTC	CASSLVGSSRRNWEQFF
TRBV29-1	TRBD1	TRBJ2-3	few	TGCAGCGTTGAAGGGGACAGGGGCACAGATACGCAGTATTTT	CSVEGDRGTDTQYF
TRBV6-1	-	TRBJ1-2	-	TGTGCCAGCACTCAGGCCTTGAACTATGGCTACACCTTC	CASTQALNYGYTF
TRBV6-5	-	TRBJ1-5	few	TGTGCCAGCAGCCGCGATAACAGGGAGGGTCAGCCCCAGCATTTT	CASSRDNREGQPQHF
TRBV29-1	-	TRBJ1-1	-	TGCAGCGTCGACAGGAACACGAACACTGAAGCTTTCTTT	CSVDRNTNTEAFF
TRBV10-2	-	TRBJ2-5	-	TGCGCCAGCAGCAACCCCGGGGGGCCCGTCGTAGGGACCCAGTACTTC	CASSNPGGPVVGTQYF
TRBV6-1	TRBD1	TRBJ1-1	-	TGTGCCAGCAGGTCAACAGGGGGCGTTAGTGAAGCTTTCTTT	CASRSTGGVSEAFF
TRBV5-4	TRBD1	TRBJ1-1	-	TGTGCCACTACAGGGGGCCTGAACACTGAAGCTTTCTTT	CATTGGLNTEAFF
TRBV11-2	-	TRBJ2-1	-	TGTGCCAGCAGCAGCAGGGTTGAAGGCAATGAGCAGTTCTTC	CASSSRVEGNEQFF
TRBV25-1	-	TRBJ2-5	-	TGTGCCAGCAGGAGTGGGACCCAGTACTTC	CASRSGTQYF
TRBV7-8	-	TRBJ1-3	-	TGTGCCAGCAGCCCGCCAACAGGGATCGCGGTCACCATATATTTT	CASSPPTGIAVTIYF
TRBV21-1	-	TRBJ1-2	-	TGTGCCAGCAGCAAAGAGACAGGGGCCATTGTTTCTGGCTACACCTTC	CASSKETGAIVSGYTF
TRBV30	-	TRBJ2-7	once	TGTGCCTGGAGTGTGGCTTACGAGCAGTACTTC	CAWSVAYEQYF
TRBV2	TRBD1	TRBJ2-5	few	TGTGCCAGCAGTACTTGGACAGGGCCAGAGACCCAGTACTTC	CASSTWTGPETQYF
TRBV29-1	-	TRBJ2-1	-	TGCAGCGTTGAGGGCAGCATGAGCTCCTACAATGAGCAGTTCTTC	CSVEGSMSSYNEQFF
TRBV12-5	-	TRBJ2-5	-	TGTGCTAGTGGTTTGGGGGGGCGCAGGGAGACCCAGTACTTC	CASGLGGRRETQYF
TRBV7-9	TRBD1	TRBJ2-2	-	TGTGCCAGCCAGCGGGGACAGGGGAGAACCGGGGAGCTGTTTTTT	CASQRGQGRTGELFF
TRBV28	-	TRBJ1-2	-	TGTGCCAGCAGTTTCAGGGGCTATGGCTACACCTTC	CASSFRGYGYTF
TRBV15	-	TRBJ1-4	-	TGTGCCACCAGGGTCAGTGCAACTAATGAAAAACTGTTTTTT	CATRVSATNEKLFF
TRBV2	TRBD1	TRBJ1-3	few	TGTGCCAGCAGTGAACTAGGGGGCGCGACTGGAAACACCATATATTTT	CASSELGGATGNTIYF
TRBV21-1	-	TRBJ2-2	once	TGTGCCAGCAGCAAATGGGCTTGCGGGGGGGCCGGGGAGCTGTTTTTT	CASSKWACGGAGELFF
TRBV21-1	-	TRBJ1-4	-	TGTGCCAGCAGCAAAGGGACAGGGGGCGCCGATGAAAAACTGTTTTTT	CASSKGTGGADEKLFF
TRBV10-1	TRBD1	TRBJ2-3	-	TGCGCCAGCAGTGAAGGGGACAGGGAGGCAGATACGCAGTATTTT	CASSEGDREADTQYF
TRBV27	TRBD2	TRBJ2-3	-	TGTGCCAACCGGACGGTGACTAGCCAGAGTTCTAGCACAGATACGCAGTATTTT	CANRTVTSQSSSTDTQYF
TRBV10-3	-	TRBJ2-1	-	TGTGCCATCAGTGAGACAGAGAGCTCCTACAATGAGCAGTTCTTC	CAISETESSYNEQFF
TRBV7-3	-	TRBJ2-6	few	TGTGCCAGCAGCTTAAGATCTACCTCTGGGGCCAACGTCCTGACTTTC	CASSLRSTSGANVLTF
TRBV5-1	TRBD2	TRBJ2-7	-	TGCGCCAGCAGCCCCGGACTAGCGGGAGGGTCCGAGCAGTACTTC	CASSPGLAGGSEQYF
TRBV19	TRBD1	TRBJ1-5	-	TGTGCCACCCAAGGGACAGGGGGCCGGTCTAATCAGCCCCAGCATTTT	CATQGTGGRSNQPQHF
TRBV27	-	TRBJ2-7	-	TGTGCCAGCAGTGCCCAGGGGTACGAGCAGTACTTC	CASSAQGYEQYF
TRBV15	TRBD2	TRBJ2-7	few	TGTGCCACCAGCAGATCAGTGGAGGGAGCGGGAGAGCAGTACTTC	CATSRSVEGAGEQYF
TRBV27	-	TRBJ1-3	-	TGTGCCAGCAGTACGGGACACCTTGACACCATATATTTT	CASSTGHLDTIYF